Shown below are 23 T cell receptor beta chains from a single sample sequenced in a study of vaccination and CD4 T cells after COVID-19. This sample's treatment: approximately 9-day PBMC culture with coronavirus spike peptide pools or control peptides (ViraFEST assay). Cultured CD4+ T cells had their DNA profiled by the Oncomine TCR Beta short-read assay. Via MiXCR, TCRdb re-called the PCR reads, giving one row per CDR3 protein. The sample has a few thousand distinct CDR3 sequences, around 74% seen once. Their antigen targets remain unknown. Input material: CD4+ T cells from blood, cultured in vitro. Receptors were obtained from a human donor who had recovered from COVID-19.

This chain joins TRBV10-3 and TRBJ1-6, with 7 bases matching TRBD1. Germline CDR1 and CDR2: ENHRY and SYGVKD. CDR3 size: 15 residues. V shed 10 bases and J 6 bases; nucleotides not matched to a gene: 12. CDR3: CATRSEDRLNSPLHF. The CDR3, as DNA: TGTGCCACTCGATCGGAGGACAGGCTTAATTCACCCCTCCACTTT.

This chain connects TRBV6-1 to TRBJ2-3; TRBD2 might be the D (5 bases). CDR3 length: 13 residues. Germline V gene data show CDR1 as MNHNS and CDR2 as SASEGT. V was cut by 5 bases and J by 5 bases, with 11 bases left in between. In DNA form, the CDR3 reads TGTGCCAGCAGTCCTCCGGGAAGAGATACGCAGTATTTT. Translation: CASSPPGRDTQYF.

This clonotype has a single count. V is TRBV6-1 and J is TRBJ1-5; a weak D match, TRBD1 (5 bases). CDR1 and CDR2 from the germline V gene are MNHNS and SASEGT. CDR3 length: 13 residues. The V and J ends lost 6 bases and 5 bases respectively, with 11 bases between them. CDR3 amino acids: CASRPDSDQPQHF. In nucleotides, the CDR3 is TGTGCCAGCAGACCCGACAGCGATCAGCCCCAGCATTTT.

This clonotype showed up just a few times. The chain couples TRBV6-1 to TRBJ1-2; D unclear. CDR1 is MNHNS, CDR2 SASEGT, per germline. The CDR3 sequence is 12 residues long. With 2 bases removed from V and 5 bases from J, the gap between germline ends came to 6 bases. Here the CDR3 reads CASSEQDYGYTF. The CDR3 DNA reads as TGTGCCAGCAGTGAACAGGATTATGGCTACACCTTC.

The genes are TRBV20-1 and TRBJ1-2, with TRBD1 identical over 9 bases. J was trimmed by 9 bases and V by 5 bases; bases with no gene match: 7. Germline lookup yields CDR1 DFQATT and CDR2 SNEGSKA (reference sequence). The CDR3 covers 12 residues. In DNA form, the CDR3 reads TGCAGTGCTTCCACAGGGGGCGAAAGCTACACCTTC. Encoded protein: CSASTGGESYTF.

With respect to this clonotype: Germline is not matched at one junction end, which may reflect a read error. The rearrangement uses TRBV20-1 and TRBJ1-6; no firm D call. CDR1 and CDR2 (germline): DFQATT, SNEGSKA (reference sequence). This CDR3 region has 17 residues. The CDR3 reads CSARDQRRSSYDSPLHF. The CDR3 nucleotides read TGCAGTGCTAGAGACCAGCGCAGGAGCTCCTATGATTCACCCCTCCACTTT.

This clonotype appeared a few times. This chain joins TRBV6-1 and TRBJ1-2; 12 positions agree with TRBD1. Trimming at V came to 8 bases and at J to 8 bases, leaving 9 bases not matched to a gene. There are 14 residues in the CDR3. CDR1 is MNHNS and CDR2 is SASEGT in the germline V gene. In nucleotides, the CDR3 is TGTGCCAGCGGACCGGGACAGGGGGCTGGGGGCTACACCTTC. This encodes CASGPGQGAGGYTF.

This chain links TRBV20-1 with TRBJ1-2; weak D call: TRBD1 (5 bases). This CDR3 has 13 amino acids. V lost 3 bases to trimming and J lost 4 bases, with 12 bases between them. Germline-derived CDR1 and CDR2 are DFQATT and SNEGSKA (reference sequence). CDR3: CSARSGASYGYTF. CDR3 coding DNA: TGCAGTGCTAGGTCCGGGGCTAGCTATGGCTACACCTTC.

The CDR3 bases are TGTGCCAGCAGCCGACAGGGCGGCAATCAGCCCCAGCATTTT. Amino acids: CASSRQGGNQPQHF. The rearrangement joins TRBV6-1 to TRBJ1-5; the match to TRBD1 covers 7 bases. CDR1 is MNHNS, CDR2 SASEGT, per germline. The V gene end was trimmed by 6 bases and the J gene end by 2 bases; junction bases not matched to a gene: 4. The CDR3 is 14 amino acids.

V is TRBV15 and J is TRBJ1-2; D is undetermined. This CDR3 spans 14 amino acids. The germline V and J ends were trimmed by 4 bases and 6 bases, with 15 bases remaining between them. The germline CDR1 and CDR2 sequences are LNHNV and YYDKDF (reference sequence). The CDR3 DNA is TGTGCCACCAGCATGAACTGGGAGGGCAATGGCTACACCTTC. It is translated as CATSMNWEGNGYTF.

The chain joins TRBV7-2 to TRBJ1-5; the match to TRBD1 covers 8 bases. CDR3 length: 18 amino acids. Germline CDR1 reads SGHTA; CDR2 reads FQGNSA. With V trimmed by 1 base and J by 4 bases, 12 bases remained unmatched. The CDR3 DNA sequence: TGTGCCAGCAGCTTAGTCAGGGGGCAACCTTGGGGTAATCAGCCCCAGCATTTT. Its translation: CASSLVRGQPWGNQPQHF.

The gene calls are TRBV20-1 and TRBJ2-7; 8 bases map to TRBD2. The V segment lost 5 bases and the J segment 2 bases; nucleotides outside the gene matches: 8. The CDR3 consists of 14 residues. The germline gives CDR1 DFQATT, CDR2 SNEGSKA (reference sequence). CDR3 coding DNA: TGCAGTGCTTATTCTAGCGGGCTAGCCTACGAGCAGTACTTC. It encodes CSAYSSGLAYEQYF.

The V and J genes are TRBV7-9 and TRBJ2-2; tentatively, D is TRBD2 (6 bases). V was trimmed by 8 bases and J by 5 bases, leaving 18 bases between them. CDR3 size: 15 residues. Germline CDR1 is SEHNR and CDR2 is FQNEAQ (reference sequence). Here the CDR3 reads CASPANGGTTGELFF. CDR3 coding DNA: TGTGCCAGCCCCGCCAATGGGGGGACTACCGGGGAGCTGTTTTTT.

The V gene is TRBV20-1, the J gene TRBJ2-7; D is unresolved. Germline V gene sequence: CDR1 DFQATT, CDR2 SNEGSKA (reference sequence). V was shortened by 0 bases and J by 2 bases, with 8 bases between the two germline ends. The CDR3 sequence is 13 residues long. The DNA for the CDR3 is TGCAGTGCTAGAGACGATAGGGCCTACGAGCAGTACTTC. This translates into CSARDDRAYEQYF.

The rearrangement links TRBV7-6 to TRBJ2-2, with a possible D match to TRBD1 (7 bases). The V gene's germline CDR1 is SGHVS and CDR2 FNYEAQ. CDR3 length: 19 amino acids. Trimming removed 1 base from V and 2 bases from J, with 20 bases in between. The CDR3 bases are TGTGCCAGCAGCTTAGGAGTCGGAGGGGGCGCAGTCAACACCGGGGAGCTGTTTTTT. Translation: CASSLGVGGGAVNTGELFF.

This chain connects TRBV20-1 to TRBJ1-1, with TRBD1 matching over 7 bases. CDR3 size: 12 residues. The V gene's germline CDR1 is DFQATT and CDR2 SNEGSKA (reference sequence). J gave up 3 bases and V 6 bases, and 4 bases lay outside the gene matches. CDR3 region: CSAPGQHTEAFF. The CDR3 DNA reads as TGCAGTGCCCCGGGACAGCACACTGAAGCTTTCTTT.

This clonotype was found a few times. A much larger clone lies a single base off, so this may be a read error. This chain joins TRBV20-1 and TRBJ2-3; TRBD2 aligns across 13 bases. The germline CDR1 and CDR2 sequences are DFQATT and SNEGSKA (reference sequence). This CDR3 is 16 amino acids long. In nucleotides, the CDR3 is TGCAGTGCTACCCGGACTAGCGGGGGCCGGGTAGATACGCAGTGTTTT. As protein: CSATRTSGGRVDTQCF.

The CDR3 is CATSARGTLSDHGYTF. The CDR3 coding sequence is TGTGCCACCTCCGCCAGGGGAACCTTAAGTGATCATGGCTACACCTTC. The rearrangement uses TRBV24-1 and TRBJ1-2; possible D gene TRBD1, 6 bases. The CDR3 consists of 16 residues. The V gene lost 9 bases and the J gene lost 6 bases, with 25 bases spanning the gap. Germline loops: CDR1 KGHDR, CDR2 SFDVKD.

The V call is TRBV7-3, the J call TRBJ1-1; tentative D call: TRBD1 (5 bases). The CDR3 is made up of 13 amino acids. Germline CDR1 and CDR2: SGHTA and FQGTGA. V lost 6 bases and J lost 4, with 12 bases in between. The CDR3 DNA is TGTGCCAGCAGGATAGGGACTTTCACTGAAGCTTTCTTT. This encodes CASRIGTFTEAFF.

By share of the sample, this clonotype is large (0.1 to 1%). The chain uses TRBV20-1 and TRBJ2-3, with 13 nucleotides matching TRBD2. V dropped 4 bases and J dropped 5; count of bases not matched to a gene: 9. Germline V gives CDR1 DFQATT, CDR2 SNEGSKA (reference sequence). CDR3 length equals 16 residues. The CDR3: CSATRTSGGRVDTQYF. DNA of the CDR3: TGCAGTGCTACCCGGACTAGCGGGGGCCGGGTAGATACGCAGTATTTT.

The CDR3 sequence is CASSVGGGQGNSPLHF. DNA for the CDR3: TGTGCCAGCAGCGTAGGCGGGGGGCAAGGCAATTCACCCCTCCACTTT. The chain combines TRBV9 with TRBJ1-6; TRBD1 might be the D (6 bases). V lost 0 bases to trimming and J lost 7 bases, with 14 bases between them. The CDR3 spans 16 residues. Germline V gene data show CDR1 as SGDLS and CDR2 as YYNGEE.

Turning to this clonotype: It may be a read error: a sequence one base away is much more abundant. The chain joins TRBV20-1 to TRBJ2-3; no clear D. V shed 5 bases and J shed 2 bases, with 20 bases lying between them. The germline V gene encodes CDR1 DFQATT and CDR2 SNEGSKA (reference sequence). The CDR3 extends over 16 amino acids. The CDR3 region has the DNA TGCAGTGCTGGCGCTTCCCACTTCGGCCTCACAGATACGCAGTATTTT. It translates to CSAGASHFGLTDTQYF.

The chain recombines TRBV20-1 with TRBJ1-1; possibly TRBD1 for D (6 bases). Between the trimmed V and J ends, which lost 1 base and 1 base, there was a span of 7 bases. This CDR3 comprises 13 residues. Germline CDR1 and CDR2: DFQATT and SNEGSKA (reference sequence). As DNA, the CDR3 is TGCAGTGCTAGAGTACAGGGGAACACTGAAGCTTTCTTT. The encoded protein is CSARVQGNTEAFF.